This T cell receptor (beta chain) was documented in a study of Graves' ophthalmopathy and Graves' hyperthyroidism. Amplification of TCR beta CDR3 regions used RNA transcripts. Second-round multiplex PCR followed a first-round RT-PCR using HTBI primers. TCRdb re-called the multiplex PCR reads with MiXCR, one entry per CDR3 protein. The data hold hundreds of thousands of distinct CDR3 sequences, with about two fifths observed a single time. As for this clonotype: No antigen is known for it.

The study, taken as a whole, reports: Researchers report that a 13-signature model separated ophthalmopathy from stable hyperthyroidism, posting 87.88% sensitivity and 65% to 82% specificity.

A duration under 3 months, NOSPECS ≥4, CAS ≥3 and moderate-to-severe activity characterized the donors with ophthalmopathy. Lactation, pregnancy, uncontrolled infections and other autoimmune diseases were all grounds for excluding patients. CDR3 length: 13 residues. Germline assignment: CDR1 DFQATT and CDR2 SNEGSKA (reference sequence). V lost 3 bases, J lost 2 bases, and 5 bases lay in between. V usage is TRBV20-1 and J usage is TRBJ2-6; D unresolved. This sequence was found in an adult man with Graves' ophthalmopathy. Sequenced input: peripheral blood. CDR3 sequence reads: CSARLAGANVLTF. The CDR3 DNA sequence: TGCAGTGCTAGGCTGGCTGGGGCCAACGTCCTGACTTTC.